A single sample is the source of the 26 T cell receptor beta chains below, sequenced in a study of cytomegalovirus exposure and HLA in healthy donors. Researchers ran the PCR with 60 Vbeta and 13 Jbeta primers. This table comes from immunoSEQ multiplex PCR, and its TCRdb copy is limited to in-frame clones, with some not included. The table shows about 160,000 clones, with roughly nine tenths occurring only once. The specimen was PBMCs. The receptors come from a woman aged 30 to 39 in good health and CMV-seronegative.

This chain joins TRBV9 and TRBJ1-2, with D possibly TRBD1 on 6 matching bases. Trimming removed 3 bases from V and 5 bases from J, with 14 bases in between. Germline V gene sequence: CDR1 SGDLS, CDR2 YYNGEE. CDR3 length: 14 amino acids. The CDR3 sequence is CASSDEQGRYGYTF. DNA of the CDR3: TGTGCCAGCAGCGACGAACAGGGCAGGTATGGCTACACCTTC.

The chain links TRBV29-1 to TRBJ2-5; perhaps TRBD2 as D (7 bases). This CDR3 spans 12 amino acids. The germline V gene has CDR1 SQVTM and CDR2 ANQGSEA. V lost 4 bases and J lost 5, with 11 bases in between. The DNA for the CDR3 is TGCAGCGTTGGGGGGGGGCAGGAGACCCAGTACTTC. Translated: CSVGGGQETQYF. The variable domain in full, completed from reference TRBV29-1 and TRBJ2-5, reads SAVISQKPSRDICQRGTSLTIQCQVDSQVTMMFWYRQQPGQSLTLIATANQGSEATYESGFVIDKFPISRPNLTFSTLTVSNMSPEDSSIYLCSVGGGQETQYFGPGTRLLVL.

The chain's CDR3 is CASSLILAGQYF. CDR3 DNA sequence: TGTGCCAGCAGTTTGATTCTAGCGGGGCAGTACTTC. V and J are TRBV28 and TRBJ2-7; 8 bases line up with TRBD2. Germline CDR1 reads MDHEN; CDR2 reads SYDVKM. CDR3 length: 12 amino acids. V dropped 3 bases and J dropped 9; count of bases not matched to a gene: 4.

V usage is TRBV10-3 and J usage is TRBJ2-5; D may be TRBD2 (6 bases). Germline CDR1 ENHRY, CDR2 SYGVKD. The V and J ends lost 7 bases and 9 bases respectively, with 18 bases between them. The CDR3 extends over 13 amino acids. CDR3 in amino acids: CAIKVRELGAQYF. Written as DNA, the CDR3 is TGTGCCATCAAAGTCCGGGAGCTTGGGGCCCAGTACTTC.

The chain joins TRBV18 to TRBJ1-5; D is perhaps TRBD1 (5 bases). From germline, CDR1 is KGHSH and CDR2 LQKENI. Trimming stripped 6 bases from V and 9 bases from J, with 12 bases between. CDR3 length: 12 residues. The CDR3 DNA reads TGTGCCAGCTCGGCCGACAGAGGGCCCCAGCATTTT. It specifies CASSADRGPQHF.

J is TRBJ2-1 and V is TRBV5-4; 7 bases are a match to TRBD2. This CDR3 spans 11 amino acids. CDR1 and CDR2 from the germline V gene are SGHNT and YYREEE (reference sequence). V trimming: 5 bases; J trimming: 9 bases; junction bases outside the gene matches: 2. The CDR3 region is CASRRESEQFF. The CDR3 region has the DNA TGTGCCAGCAGGCGGGAGTCTGAGCAGTTCTTC.

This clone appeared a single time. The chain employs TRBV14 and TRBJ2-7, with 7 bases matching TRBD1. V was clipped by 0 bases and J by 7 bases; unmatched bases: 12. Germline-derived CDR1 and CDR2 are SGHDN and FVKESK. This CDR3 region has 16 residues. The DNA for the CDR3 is TGTGCCAGCAGCCAAGATCCCAGGGGGACAAGTGGTGAGCAGTACTTC. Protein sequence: CASSQDPRGTSGEQYF.

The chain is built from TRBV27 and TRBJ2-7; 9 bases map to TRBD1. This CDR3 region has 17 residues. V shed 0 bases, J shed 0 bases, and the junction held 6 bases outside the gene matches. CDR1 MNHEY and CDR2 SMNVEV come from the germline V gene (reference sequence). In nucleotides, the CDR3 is TGTGCCAGCAGTTTATCCCGAGGGACAGGGAGCTCCTACGAGCAGTACTTC. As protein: CASSLSRGTGSSYEQYF.

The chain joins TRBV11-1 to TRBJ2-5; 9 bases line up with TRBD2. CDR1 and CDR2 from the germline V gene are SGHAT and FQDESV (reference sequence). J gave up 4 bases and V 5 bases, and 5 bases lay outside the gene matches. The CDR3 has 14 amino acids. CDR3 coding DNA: TGTGCCAGCAGCCATAGCGGGAGAGGAGAGACCCAGTACTTC. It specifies CASSHSGRGETQYF.

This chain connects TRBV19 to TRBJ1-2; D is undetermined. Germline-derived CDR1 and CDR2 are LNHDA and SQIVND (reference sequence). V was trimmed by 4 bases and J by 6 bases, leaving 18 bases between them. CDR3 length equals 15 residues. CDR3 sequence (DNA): TGTGCCAGTAGTAAGGCGGGAAGGCTGGGGAATGGCTACACCTTC. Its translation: CASSKAGRLGNGYTF.

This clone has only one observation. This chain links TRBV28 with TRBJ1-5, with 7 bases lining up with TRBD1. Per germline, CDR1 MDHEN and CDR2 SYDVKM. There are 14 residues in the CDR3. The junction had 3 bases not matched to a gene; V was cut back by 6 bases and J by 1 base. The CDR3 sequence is CASRGTASNQPQHF. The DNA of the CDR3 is TGTGCCAGCAGGGGGACAGCGAGCAATCAGCCCCAGCATTTT.

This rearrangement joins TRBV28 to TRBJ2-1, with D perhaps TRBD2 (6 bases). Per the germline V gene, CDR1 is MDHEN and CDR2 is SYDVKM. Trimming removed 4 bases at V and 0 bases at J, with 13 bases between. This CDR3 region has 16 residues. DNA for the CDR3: TGTGCCAGCAGTTCAACGCTCGGGAGCTCCTACAATGAGCAGTTCTTC. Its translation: CASSSTLGSSYNEQFF.

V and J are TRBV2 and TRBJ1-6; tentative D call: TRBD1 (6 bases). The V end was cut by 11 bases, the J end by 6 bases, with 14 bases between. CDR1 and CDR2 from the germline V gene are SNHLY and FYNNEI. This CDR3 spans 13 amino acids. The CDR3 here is CAVQGPPNSPLHF. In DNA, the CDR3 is TGTGCCGTCCAGGGGCCGCCTAATTCACCCCTCCACTTT.

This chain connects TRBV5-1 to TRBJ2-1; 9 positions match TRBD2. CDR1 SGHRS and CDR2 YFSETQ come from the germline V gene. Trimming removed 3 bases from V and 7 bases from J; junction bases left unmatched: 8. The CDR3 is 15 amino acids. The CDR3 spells CASSSGTSRGNEQFF. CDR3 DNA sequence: TGCGCCAGCAGCTCCGGGACTAGCCGCGGAAATGAGCAGTTCTTC.

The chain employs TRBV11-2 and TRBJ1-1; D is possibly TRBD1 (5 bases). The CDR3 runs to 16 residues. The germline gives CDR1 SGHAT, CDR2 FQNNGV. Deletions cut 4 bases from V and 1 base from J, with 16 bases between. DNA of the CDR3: TGTGCCAGCAGCTCTCTTGCGGGGACGGCGAACACTGAAGCTTTCTTT. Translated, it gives CASSSLAGTANTEAFF.

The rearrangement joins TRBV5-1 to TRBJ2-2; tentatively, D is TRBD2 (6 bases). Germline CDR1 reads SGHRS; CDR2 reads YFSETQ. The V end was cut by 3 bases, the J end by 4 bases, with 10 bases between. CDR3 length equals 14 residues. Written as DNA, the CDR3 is TGCGCCAGCAGCTACTTCGGGAGCACCGGGGAGCTGTTTTTT. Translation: CASSYFGSTGELFF.

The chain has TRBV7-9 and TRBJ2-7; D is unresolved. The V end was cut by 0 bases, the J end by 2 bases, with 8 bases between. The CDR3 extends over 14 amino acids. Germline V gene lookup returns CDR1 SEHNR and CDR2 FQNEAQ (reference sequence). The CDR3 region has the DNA TGTGCCAGCAGCTTAGCGTCTACGCCCTACGAGCAGTACTTC. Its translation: CASSLASTPYEQYF.

CDR3 sequence (DNA): TGCGCCAGCAGCCAGAGGGCTAGCGGGGGGGCCTCCTACAATGAGCAGTTCTTC. This gives the protein CASSQRASGGASYNEQFF. The chain joins TRBV4-3 to TRBJ2-1, with TRBD2 identical over 12 bases. Trimming took 3 bases from V and 0 from J; bases not matched to a gene: 6. CDR3 size: 18 residues. Germline V gives CDR1 LGHNA, CDR2 YSLEER.

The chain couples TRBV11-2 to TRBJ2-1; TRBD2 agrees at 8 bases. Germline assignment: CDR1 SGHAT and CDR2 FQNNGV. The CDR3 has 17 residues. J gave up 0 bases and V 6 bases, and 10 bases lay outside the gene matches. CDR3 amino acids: CASRARSGTLSYNEQFF. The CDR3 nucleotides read TGTGCCAGCAGAGCACGTAGCGGGACCCTCTCCTACAATGAGCAGTTCTTC.

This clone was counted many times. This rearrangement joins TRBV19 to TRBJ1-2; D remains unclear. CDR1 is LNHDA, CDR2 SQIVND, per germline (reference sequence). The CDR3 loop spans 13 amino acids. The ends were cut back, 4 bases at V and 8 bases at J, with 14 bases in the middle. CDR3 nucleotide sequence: TGTGCCAGTAGTACGGCCGGCGGCGACGGCTACACCTTC. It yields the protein CASSTAGGDGYTF.

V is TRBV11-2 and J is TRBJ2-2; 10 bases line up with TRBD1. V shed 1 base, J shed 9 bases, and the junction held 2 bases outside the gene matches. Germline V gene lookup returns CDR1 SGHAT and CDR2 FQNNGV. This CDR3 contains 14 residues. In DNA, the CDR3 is TGTGCCAGCAGCTTAGGACAGGGGGCTCGGGAGCTGTTTTTT. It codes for CASSLGQGARELFF.

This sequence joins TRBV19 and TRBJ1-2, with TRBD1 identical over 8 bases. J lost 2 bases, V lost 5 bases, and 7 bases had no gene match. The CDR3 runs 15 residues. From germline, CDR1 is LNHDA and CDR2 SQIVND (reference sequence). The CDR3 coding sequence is TGTGCCAGTAGTCTCCTGACAGGGGCCAACTATGGCTACACCTTC. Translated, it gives CASSLLTGANYGYTF.

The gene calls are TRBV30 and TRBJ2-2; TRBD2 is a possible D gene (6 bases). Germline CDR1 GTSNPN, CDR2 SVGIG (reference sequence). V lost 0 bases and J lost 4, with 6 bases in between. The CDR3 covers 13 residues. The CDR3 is CAWSVGGTGELFF. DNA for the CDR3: TGTGCCTGGAGTGTCGGGGGCACCGGGGAGCTGTTTTTT. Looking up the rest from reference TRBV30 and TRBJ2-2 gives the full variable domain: SQTIHQWPATLVQPVGSPLSLECTVEGTSNPNLYWYRQAAGRGLQLLFYSVGIGQISSEVPQNLSASRPQDRQFILSSKKLLLSDSGFYLCAWSVGGTGELFFGEGSRLTVL.

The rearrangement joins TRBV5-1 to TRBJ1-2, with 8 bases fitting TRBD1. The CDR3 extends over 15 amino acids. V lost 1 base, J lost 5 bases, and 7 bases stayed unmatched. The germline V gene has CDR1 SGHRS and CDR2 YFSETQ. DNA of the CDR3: TGCGCCAGCAGCTTGATCCGGGACAGGAGGTATGGCTACACCTTC. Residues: CASSLIRDRRYGYTF. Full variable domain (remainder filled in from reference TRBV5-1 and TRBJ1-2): KAGVTQTPRYLIKTRGQQVTLSCSPISGHRSVSWYQQTPGQGLQFLFEYFSETQRNKGNFPGRFSGRQFSNSRSEMNVSTLELGDSALYLCASSLIRDRRYGYTFGSGTRLTVV.

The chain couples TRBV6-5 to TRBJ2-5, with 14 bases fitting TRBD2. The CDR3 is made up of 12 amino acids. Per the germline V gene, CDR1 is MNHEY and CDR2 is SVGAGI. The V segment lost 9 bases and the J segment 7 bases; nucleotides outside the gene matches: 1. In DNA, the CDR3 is TGTGCCAGTGGGACTAGCGGGGGGACCCAGTACTTC. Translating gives CASGTSGGTQYF.

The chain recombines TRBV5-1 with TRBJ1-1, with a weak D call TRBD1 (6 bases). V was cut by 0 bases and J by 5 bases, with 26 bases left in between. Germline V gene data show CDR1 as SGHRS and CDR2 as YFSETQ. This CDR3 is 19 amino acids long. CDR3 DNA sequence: TGCGCCAGCAGCTTGGGATCATGGGGGCAGTCGGGAAGAGGGACTGAAGCTTTCTTT. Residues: CASSLGSWGQSGRGTEAFF.